Below, 13 T cell receptor beta chains from the same sample are listed, as sequenced in a study of neoadjuvant nivolumab and ipilimumab in lung cancer. Assay: immunoSEQ multiplex PCR; the TCRdb copy retains only in-frame clones and omits some. The sample carries under 15,000 clones, more than 90% recorded once. This sample comprised peripheral blood, obtained after neoadjuvant nivolumab, alone or with ipilimumab, at or shortly before surgery. The receptors shown here come from an adult with non-small cell lung cancer.

This CDR3 is CATSSGSAGAVNEQYF. The CDR3, as DNA: TGTGCCACCAGCAGCGGTTCTGCGGGAGCCGTGAACGAGCAGTACTTC. The chain has TRBV15 and TRBJ2-7; 7 nucleotides align to TRBD2. The junction had 13 bases not matched to a gene; V was cut back by 3 bases and J by 5 bases. Germline-derived CDR1 and CDR2 are LNHNV and YYDKDF (reference sequence). CDR3 length: 16 amino acids.

The genes are TRBV4-1 and TRBJ2-7; 7 bases are shared with TRBD1. The V gene's germline CDR1 is MGHRA and CDR2 YSYEKL. J lost 3 bases, V lost 2 bases, and 4 bases had no gene match. The CDR3 is 14 amino acids. DNA for the CDR3: TGCGCCAGCAGCCAACAGGGGGTAAACTACGAGCAGTACTTC. Protein sequence: CASSQQGVNYEQYF.

This chain connects TRBV7-2 to TRBJ2-5; 10 bases line up with TRBD2. The CDR3 consists of 14 residues. V lost 2 bases to trimming and J lost 6 bases; unmatched junction nucleotides: 3. CDR1 is SGHTA, CDR2 FQGNSA, per germline. CDR3: CASSLRTSGQTQYF. The CDR3 DNA is TGTGCCAGCAGCTTAAGGACTAGCGGCCAGACCCAGTACTTC. Variable domain in full (rest from reference TRBV7-2 and TRBJ2-5): GAGVSQSPSNKVTEKGKDVELRCDPISGHTALYWYRQSLGQGLEFLIYFQGNSAPDKSGLPSDRFSAERTGGSVSTLTIQRTQQEDSAVYLCASSLRTSGQTQYFGPGTRLLVL.

The V and J genes are TRBV9 and TRBJ2-5, with 8 positions matching TRBD1. The CDR3 spans 17 residues. Germline CDR1 is SGDLS and CDR2 is YYNGEE. Trimming at V came to 1 base and at J to 2 bases, leaving 10 bases not matched to a gene. CDR3: CASSVSLDRGVQETQYF. DNA for the CDR3: TGTGCCAGCAGCGTATCCCTCGACAGGGGTGTGCAAGAGACCCAGTACTTC. Full variable domain (rest looked up from reference TRBV9 and TRBJ2-5): DSGVTQTPKHLITATGQRVTLRCSPRSGDLSVYWYQQSLDQGLQFLIQYYNGEERAKGNILERFSAQQFPDLHSELNLSSLELGDSALYFCASSVSLDRGVQETQYFGPGTRLLVL.

The sample holds a few counts of this clone. The V and J genes are TRBV7-9 and TRBJ1-1, with D unclear. From germline, CDR1 is SEHNR and CDR2 FQNEAQ (reference sequence). This CDR3 is built from 13 residues. The germline V and J ends were trimmed by 5 bases and 6 bases, with 13 bases remaining between them. The CDR3 DNA reads as TGTGCCAGCAGCCCCGGGCTAGGACCTGAAGCTTTCTTT. As protein: CASSPGLGPEAFF.

The genes are TRBV6-1 and TRBJ1-2; D remains unclear. CDR1 MNHNS and CDR2 SASEGT come from the germline V gene. CDR3 length: 13 amino acids. Trimming removed 3 bases at V and 7 bases at J, with 12 bases between. The DNA of the CDR3 is TGTGCCAGCAGTGACCCTGGCGGCGCTGGCTACACCTTC. Its translation: CASSDPGGAGYTF.

This clone was counted a single time. V is TRBV10-3 and J is TRBJ2-2; the match to TRBD2 covers 7 bases. The CDR3 length is 13 residues. CDR1 and CDR2 from the germline V gene are ENHRY and SYGVKD. V trimming: 10 bases; J trimming: 0 bases; junction bases outside the gene matches: 2. CDR3 sequence (DNA): TGTGCCACCCGGGGGGCGAACACCGGGGAGCTGTTTTTT. The encoded protein is CATRGANTGELFF.

V usage is TRBV4-1 and J usage is TRBJ2-7, with D possibly matching TRBD2 (6 bases). V lost 3 bases, J lost 9 bases, and 24 bases lay in between. CDR3 size: 16 residues. Germline V gene sequence: CDR1 MGHRA, CDR2 YSYEKL. CDR3 sequence reads: CASSHRSGEAQLGQYF. CDR3 nucleotides: TGCGCCAGCAGCCACCGCTCCGGGGAGGCGCAATTAGGGCAGTACTTC.

The chain joins TRBV5-6 to TRBJ1-5; a possible D gene is TRBD1 (5 bases). Germline V gives CDR1 SGHDT, CDR2 YYEEEE. V was shortened by 0 bases and J by 6 bases, with 10 bases between the two germline ends. This CDR3 contains 14 residues. The CDR3 sequence is CASSLEPGSQPQHF. The CDR3 bases are TGTGCCAGCAGCTTGGAGCCAGGGAGTCAGCCCCAGCATTTT.

J is TRBJ2-5 and V is TRBV5-1, with D perhaps matching TRBD2 (6 bases). Germline V gives CDR1 SGHRS, CDR2 YFSETQ. The CDR3 covers 15 residues. Between the trimmed V and J ends, which lost 0 bases and 4 bases, there was a span of 13 bases. The CDR3 sequence is CASSLAGEVGETQYF. As DNA, the CDR3 is TGCGCCAGCAGCTTGGCCGGGGAGGTGGGAGAGACCCAGTACTTC.

This clone has only a few counts. The genes are TRBV6-1 and TRBJ1-5; D is uncertain. The ends were cut back, 3 bases at V and 3 bases at J, with 6 bases in the middle. This CDR3 is 13 amino acids long. Germline V gene data show CDR1 as MNHNS and CDR2 as SASEGT. This CDR3 reads CASSDGLNQPQHF. The CDR3 DNA sequence: TGTGCCAGCAGTGACGGACTCAATCAGCCCCAGCATTTT.

In its sample, this clone was seen once. The rearrangement joins TRBV14 to TRBJ2-3; TRBD1 matches 10 bases. Germline CDR1 and CDR2: SGHDN and FVKESK. The trim removed 3 bases at V and 4 bases at J, leaving 10 bases unmatched. This CDR3 region has 17 residues. CDR3 loop: CASSHGRQGAFADTQYF. CDR3 sequence (DNA): TGTGCCAGCAGCCATGGAAGACAGGGGGCGTTTGCAGATACGCAGTATTTT.

This sequence joins TRBV14 and TRBJ2-1; D gene unclear. The V end was cut by 4 bases, the J end by 8 bases, with 12 bases between. The CDR3 has 13 residues. Looked up from germline, CDR1 is SGHDN and CDR2 is FVKESK. CDR3 in amino acids: CASSLRSLDEQFF. In DNA form, the CDR3 reads TGTGCCAGCAGCCTTCGGTCGCTCGATGAGCAGTTCTTC.